What follows describes a single T cell receptor (beta chain). Its target is not known. The sample is drawn from a study of CXCR3-negative and CXCR3-positive naive CD8 T cells. Findings and limits, study-wide: Post-cryopreservation CXCR3 expression was partly diminished, and the bulk of assays employed fresh PBMCs. More hydrophobic TRB CDR3s occurred in CXCR3-positive than in CXCR3-negative naive cells. Diversity was high in both naive subsets and much lower in memory cells. Similar TRBV-TRBJ gene usage was seen in naive CXCR3-negative and CXCR3-positive cells, but not in memory cells.

5' RACE with UMI labels generated the TRB cDNA libraries. TCRdb re-analyzed the 5' RACE reads; it lists each CDR3 protein once, without DNA. The clone table shows about 58,000 distinct CDR3 sequences, with the ten largest holding 0.4% to 0.5%. In germline, CDR1 is SGHRS, CDR2 YFSETQ. The CDR3 consists of 13 residues. This receptor was identified in a human donor in good health. Some clones in this sample may be carry-over from other donors' samples. The sample comprised naive CXCR3- CD8+ T cells from blood. Stated subset: CD45RO-CCR7+CD27+CD95- naive CD8+ T cells lacking CXCR3 (TNR3-). The chain carries TRBV5-1 and TRBJ2-7. The CDR3 sequence is CASSLDTGYEQYF.